Sequencing of this TCR beta chain was carried out in a study of OX40 agonist ivuxolimab in advanced cancers. This clone qualifies as medium-sized (0.01 to 0.1%). Deletions cut 1 base from V and 2 bases from J, with 9 bases between. The CDR3 sequence is 14 residues long. From germline, CDR1 is SEHNR and CDR2 FQNEAQ (reference sequence). This table comes from immunoSEQ multiplex PCR, and its TCRdb copy is limited to in-frame clones, with some not included. Here the sample spans about 72,000 clones, 89% being singletons. The rearrangement uses TRBV7-9 and TRBJ2-7, with D possibly TRBD1 on 6 matching bases. This TCR derives from an adult with an advanced solid tumor such as melanoma, head and neck, liver or kidney cancer. The sequencing here drew on CD4+ or CD8+ T cells sorted from blood, taken in a trial of the OX40 agonist ivuxolimab. In DNA, the CDR3 is TGTGCCAGCAGCTTAGGTGACAGGCCCTACGAGCAGTACTTC. Translation gives CASSLGDRPYEQYF.